The 17 T cell receptor beta chains presented below share a single source sample, sequenced in a study of cytomegalovirus exposure and HLA in healthy donors. Libraries were prepared by immunoSEQ multiplex PCR; TCRdb keeps only in-frame clonotypes and omits some of them. The sample yields 210,000 or so clones, 88% seen once. The specimen sequenced was PBMCs. These receptors were taken from a woman under 30 in good health and CMV-seronegative.

This chain uses TRBV28 with TRBJ2-1, with 8 bases that match TRBD2. CDR1 MDHEN and CDR2 SYDVKM come from the germline V gene. CDR3 length: 15 residues. Trimming at V came to 3 bases and at J to 8 bases, leaving 9 bases not matched to a gene. The CDR3 sequence: CASSFFGRATYEQFF. DNA of the CDR3: TGTGCCAGCAGTTTTTTCGGGAGGGCCACCTATGAGCAGTTCTTC.

This chain connects TRBV19 to TRBJ2-7; tentative D call: TRBD2 (5 bases). This CDR3 has 15 residues. Per germline, CDR1 LNHDA and CDR2 SQIVND (reference sequence). V lost 5 bases and J lost 1, with 15 bases in between. CDR3 in DNA: TGTGCCAGTAGTGGACGAGGGCTTACTTCCTACGAGCAGTACTTC. Translation: CASSGRGLTSYEQYF.

In regard to this clone: A read error may produce the germline difference seen at one junction end. The rearrangement uses TRBV7-7 and TRBJ2-5, with 12 bases that match TRBD2. Germline V gene data show CDR1 as SSHAT and CDR2 as FNYEAQ (reference sequence). This CDR3 is 14 amino acids long. CDR3 bases: TGTGCTAGCAGCAGACTAGCGGGAGTAGAGACCCAGTACTTC. Translation: CASSRLAGVETQYF.

V gene TRBV29-1 combines with J gene TRBJ2-7; D is possibly TRBD1 (5 bases). V was cut by 4 bases and J by 4 bases, with 14 bases left in between. This CDR3 region has 13 residues. Germline V gene lookup returns CDR1 SQVTM and CDR2 ANQGSEA. CDR3 coding DNA: TGCAGCGTTGGGGCCAGGGCTGGGTACGAGCAGTACTTC. Amino acids: CSVGARAGYEQYF.

This clone was seen just once. This chain links TRBV27 with TRBJ1-2; 10 positions match TRBD1. Germline values: CDR1 MNHEY, CDR2 SMNVEV (reference sequence). The ends lost 4 bases at V and 6 bases at J; junction bases unmatched: 8. This CDR3 spans 15 amino acids. The CDR3 loop is CASSYRQGALDGYTF. The CDR3 bases are TGTGCCAGCAGTTATAGACAGGGGGCATTGGATGGCTACACCTTC.

The chain couples TRBV4-3 to TRBJ2-7; D perhaps matches TRBD2 (5 bases). V lost 1 base to trimming and J lost 0 bases, with 10 bases between them. CDR3 size: 15 residues. Germline V CDR1 and CDR2: LGHNA, YSLEER. The CDR3 nucleotides are TGCGCCAGCAGCCAAGGGAGAGGGTCCTCCTACGAGCAGTACTTC. Translation: CASSQGRGSSYEQYF.

The gene calls are TRBV6-1 and TRBJ2-6; 7 nucleotides line up with TRBD2. V dropped 7 bases and J dropped 3; count of bases not matched to a gene: 6. The length of the CDR3 is 15 residues. Germline V CDR1 and CDR2: MNHNS, SASEGT. Here the CDR3 DNA reads TGTGCCAGCACTAGCGGCCTAGTTGGGGCCAACGTCCTGACTTTC. It specifies CASTSGLVGANVLTF.

The chain combines TRBV5-6 with TRBJ2-7; 8 positions match TRBD2. CDR3 length equals 15 residues. Looked up from germline, CDR1 is SGHDT and CDR2 is YYEEEE. J was trimmed by 2 bases and V by 4 bases; bases with no gene match: 8. CDR3 protein: CASSPPGGGPYEQYF. For the CDR3, the DNA is TGTGCCAGCAGCCCCCCAGGCGGGGGGCCCTACGAGCAGTACTTC.

The chain joins TRBV6-1 to TRBJ1-2, with 9 nucleotides matching TRBD1. The CDR3 is 13 amino acids. Germline V gives CDR1 MNHNS, CDR2 SASEGT. The V gene end was trimmed by 5 bases and the J gene end by 7 bases; junction bases not matched to a gene: 5. Here the CDR3 DNA reads TGTGCCAGCAGTAGAGGACAGGGGCCTGGCTACACCTTC. Its translation is CASSRGQGPGYTF.

CDR3 loop: CASSYSPGQGTGELFF. CDR3 DNA sequence: TGTGCCAGCAGTTACTCGCCGGGACAGGGTACCGGGGAGCTGTTTTTT. The chain is built from TRBV6-5 and TRBJ2-2, with 9 nucleotides matching TRBD1. The germline CDR1 and CDR2 sequences are MNHEY and SVGAGI. This CDR3 has 16 amino acids. The junction had 4 bases not matched to a gene; V was cut back by 0 bases and J by 5 bases.

The chain joins TRBV6-5 to TRBJ2-3, with 9 bases fitting TRBD2. The CDR3 covers 16 residues. V lost 2 bases and J lost 2; bases outside the gene matches: 5. Looked up from germline, CDR1 is MNHEY and CDR2 is SVGAGI. Here the CDR3 DNA reads TGTGCCAGCAGTTACAGGGTAGCGGGGGCCACAGATACGCAGTATTTT. This gives the protein CASSYRVAGATDTQYF.

The gene calls are TRBV28 and TRBJ1-5, with 9 positions matching TRBD1. Trimming cost V 5 bases and J 5 bases; bases outside gene matches: 10. This CDR3 has 16 residues. Germline V gene lookup returns CDR1 MDHEN and CDR2 SYDVKM. In DNA, the CDR3 is TGTGCCAGCAGTCTTAGGACAGGGGAGAGGGATCAGCCCCAGCATTTT. Translated, it gives CASSLRTGERDQPQHF.

The chain couples TRBV5-5 to TRBJ2-7; 9 nucleotides match TRBD2. Germline assignment: CDR1 SGHKS and CDR2 YYEKEE (reference sequence). V lost 1 base and J lost 7; bases outside the gene matches: 12. This CDR3 comprises 16 residues. CDR3 residues: CASSLSGASGMLEQYF. The CDR3 DNA sequence: TGTGCCAGCAGCTTGTCGGGGGCTAGCGGGATGCTGGAGCAGTACTTC.

The V call is TRBV28, the J call TRBJ2-7; 9 bases are shared with TRBD1. This CDR3 region has 16 residues. With 3 bases clipped from V and 2 bases from J, the junction kept 8 bases outside the gene matches. Germline V gives CDR1 MDHEN, CDR2 SYDVKM. For the CDR3, the DNA is TGTGCCAGCAGTTTGGACATTGGGGACAGGGCCTACGAGCAGTACTTC. Translating gives CASSLDIGDRAYEQYF.

The chain employs TRBV5-6 and TRBJ1-1; D is unresolved. The germline CDR1 and CDR2 sequences are SGHDT and YYEEEE. The CDR3 spans 14 residues. V shed 4 bases and J shed 1 base, with 11 bases lying between them. The CDR3 coding sequence is TGTGCCAGCAGCCCTGAAGGGAGGAACACTGAAGCTTTCTTT. It translates to CASSPEGRNTEAFF.

On this clone: One end of the junction fails to match germline, which may point to a read error. This rearrangement joins TRBV4-1 to TRBJ2-2; TRBD2 is a possible D gene (6 bases). CDR3 length: 18 amino acids. Per the germline V gene, CDR1 is MGHRA and CDR2 is YSYEKL. The CDR3 nucleotides are TGCGCCAGCAGCCAAGAAAGGCGGGACCCGTCGAAGACCGGGGAGCTGTTTTTT. It translates to CASSQERRDPSKTGELFF.

The V call is TRBV7-2, the J call TRBJ2-7; possible D gene TRBD2, 6 bases. Trimming cost V 7 bases and J 6 bases, with 13 bases left between them. This CDR3 is 12 amino acids long. Germline V lookup: CDR1 SGHTA, CDR2 FQGNSA. The CDR3 reads CASTSSSAEQYF. CDR3 nucleotide sequence: TGTGCCAGCACCTCCTCTAGCGCCGAGCAGTACTTC.